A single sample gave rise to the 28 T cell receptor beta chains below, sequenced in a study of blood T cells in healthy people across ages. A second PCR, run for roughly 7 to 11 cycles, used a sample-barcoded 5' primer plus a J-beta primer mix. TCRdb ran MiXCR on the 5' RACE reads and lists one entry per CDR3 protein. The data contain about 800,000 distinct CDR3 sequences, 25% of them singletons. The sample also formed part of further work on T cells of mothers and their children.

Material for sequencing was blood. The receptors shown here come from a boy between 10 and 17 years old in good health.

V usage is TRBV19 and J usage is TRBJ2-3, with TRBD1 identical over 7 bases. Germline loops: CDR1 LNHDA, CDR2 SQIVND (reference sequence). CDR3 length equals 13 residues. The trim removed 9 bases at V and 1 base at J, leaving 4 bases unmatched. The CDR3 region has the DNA TGTGCCAGCGGACAGGCGGGCACAGATACGCAGTATTTT. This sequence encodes CASGQAGTDTQYF.

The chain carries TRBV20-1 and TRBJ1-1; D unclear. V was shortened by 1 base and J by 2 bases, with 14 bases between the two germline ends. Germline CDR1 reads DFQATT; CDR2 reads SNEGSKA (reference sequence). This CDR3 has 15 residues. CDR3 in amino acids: CSARVPRADNTEAFF. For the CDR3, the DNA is TGCAGTGCTAGAGTTCCACGCGCAGATAACACTGAAGCTTTCTTT.

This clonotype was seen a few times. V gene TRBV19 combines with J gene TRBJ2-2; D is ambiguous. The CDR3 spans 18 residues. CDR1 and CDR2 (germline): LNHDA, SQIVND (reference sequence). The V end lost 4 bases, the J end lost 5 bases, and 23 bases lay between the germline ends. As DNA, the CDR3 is TGTGCCAGTAGTACAGTCGTGCTGGCAGGAAGTCGTACCGGGGAGCTGTTTTTT. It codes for CASSTVVLAGSRTGELFF.

The CDR3 reads CASSWQGYEQYF. The CDR3 nucleotides read TGTGCCAGCAGTTGGCAGGGCTACGAGCAGTACTTC. J is TRBJ2-7 and V is TRBV28; perhaps TRBD1 as D (5 bases). CDR1 MDHEN and CDR2 SYDVKM come from the germline V gene. V lost 4 bases, J lost 3 bases, and 7 bases lay in between. This CDR3 comprises 12 residues.

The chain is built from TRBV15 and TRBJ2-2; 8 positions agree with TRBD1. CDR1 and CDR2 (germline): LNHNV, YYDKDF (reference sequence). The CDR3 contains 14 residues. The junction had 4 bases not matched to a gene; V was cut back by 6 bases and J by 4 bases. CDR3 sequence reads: CATRKDRGTGELFF. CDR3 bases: TGTGCCACCAGGAAAGACAGGGGCACCGGGGAGCTGTTTTTT.

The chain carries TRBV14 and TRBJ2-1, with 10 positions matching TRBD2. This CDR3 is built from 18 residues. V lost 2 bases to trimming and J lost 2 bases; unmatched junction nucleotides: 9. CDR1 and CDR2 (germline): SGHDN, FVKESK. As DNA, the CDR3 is TGTGCCAGCAGCCAATCTAGCGGGAGTCCTGACACCTACAATGAGCAGTTCTTC. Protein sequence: CASSQSSGSPDTYNEQFF. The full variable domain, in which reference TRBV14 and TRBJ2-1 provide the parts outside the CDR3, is EAGVTQFPSHSVIEKGQTVTLRCDPISGHDNLYWYRRVMGKEIKFLLHFVKESKQDESGMPNNRFLAERTGGTYSTLKVQPAELEDSGVYFCASSQSSGSPDTYNEQFFGPGTRLTVL.

In DNA form, the CDR3 reads TGCGCCAGCAGCATCGGAACCTGGCTTGCGTCGGGACAGCAGAATGAAAAACTGTTTTTT. Its protein product is CASSIGTWLASGQQNEKLFF. The genes are TRBV5-1 and TRBJ1-4, with 7 bases identical to TRBD1. The CDR3 loop spans 20 amino acids. With V trimmed by 4 bases and J by 5 bases, 23 bases remained unmatched. In germline, CDR1 is SGHRS, CDR2 YFSETQ.

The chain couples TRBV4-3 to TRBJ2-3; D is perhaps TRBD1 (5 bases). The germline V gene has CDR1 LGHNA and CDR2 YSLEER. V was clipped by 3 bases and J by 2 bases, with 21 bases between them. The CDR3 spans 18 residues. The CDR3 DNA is TGCGCCAGCAGCCACGAGCTACCAGGGAATAGTGCCACAGATACGCAGTATTTT. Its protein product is CASSHELPGNSATDTQYF.

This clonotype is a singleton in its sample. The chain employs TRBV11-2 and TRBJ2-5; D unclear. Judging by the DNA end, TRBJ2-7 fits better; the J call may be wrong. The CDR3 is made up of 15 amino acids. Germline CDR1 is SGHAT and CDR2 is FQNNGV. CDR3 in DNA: TGTGCCAGCAGCTTAGATCGAATAGACTTCTACGAGCAGTACTTC. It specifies CASSLDRIDFYEQYF.

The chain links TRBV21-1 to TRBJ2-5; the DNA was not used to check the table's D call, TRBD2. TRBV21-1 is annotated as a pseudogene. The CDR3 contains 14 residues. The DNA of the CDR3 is TGTGCCAGCAGCAAGGACAGCGGGTCCGAGACCCAGTACTTC. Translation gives CASSKDSGSETQYF.

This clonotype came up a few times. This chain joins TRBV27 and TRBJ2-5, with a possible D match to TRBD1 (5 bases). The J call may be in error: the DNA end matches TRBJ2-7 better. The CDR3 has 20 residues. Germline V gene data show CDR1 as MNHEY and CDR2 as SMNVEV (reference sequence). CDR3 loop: CASSFQGIVPLGELIYEQYF. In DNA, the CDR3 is TGTGCCAGCAGTTTCCAGGGAATAGTTCCATTAGGAGAATTAATATACGAGCAGTACTTC.

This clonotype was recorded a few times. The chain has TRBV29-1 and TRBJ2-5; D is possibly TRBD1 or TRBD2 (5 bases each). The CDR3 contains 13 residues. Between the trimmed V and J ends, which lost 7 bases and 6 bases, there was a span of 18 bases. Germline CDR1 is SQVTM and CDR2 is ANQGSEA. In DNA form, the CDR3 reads TGCAGCGCGAAGAGGGGAACGCTGCAGACCCAGTACTTC. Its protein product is CSAKRGTLQTQYF.

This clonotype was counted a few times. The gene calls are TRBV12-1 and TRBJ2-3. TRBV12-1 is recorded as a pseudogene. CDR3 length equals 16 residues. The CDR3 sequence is CASSLDTAASTDTQYF. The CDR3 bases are TGCGCCAGCAGCCTTGACACTGCCGCTAGCACAGATACGCAGTATTTT.

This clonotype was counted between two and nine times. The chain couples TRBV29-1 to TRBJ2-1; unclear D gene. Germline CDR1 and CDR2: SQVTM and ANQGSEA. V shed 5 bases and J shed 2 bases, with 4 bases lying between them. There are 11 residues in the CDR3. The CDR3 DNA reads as TGCAGCGTTCTCCCCTACAATGAGCAGTTCTTC. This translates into CSVLPYNEQFF.

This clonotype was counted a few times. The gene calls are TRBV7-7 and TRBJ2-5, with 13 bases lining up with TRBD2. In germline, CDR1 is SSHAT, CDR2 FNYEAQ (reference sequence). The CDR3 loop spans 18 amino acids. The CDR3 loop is CASGAGTSGTLRVETQYF. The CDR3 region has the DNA TGTGCTAGCGGCGCCGGGACTAGCGGGACTCTCCGGGTAGAGACCCAGTACTTC.

The CDR3 DNA is TGTGCCAGCGGCCGGGACAGTGAAAAATACGAGCAGTACTTC. Translated, it gives CASGRDSEKYEQYF. The chain joins TRBV28 to TRBJ2-7; 7 bases map to TRBD1. The CDR3 is 14 amino acids. Trimming took 8 bases from V and 4 from J; bases not matched to a gene: 11. Germline lookup yields CDR1 MDHEN and CDR2 SYDVKM.

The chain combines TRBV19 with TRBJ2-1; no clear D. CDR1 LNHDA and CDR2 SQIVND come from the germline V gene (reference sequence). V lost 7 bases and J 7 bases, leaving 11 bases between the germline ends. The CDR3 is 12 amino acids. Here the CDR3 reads CASTDLGNEQFF. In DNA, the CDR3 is TGTGCCAGTACGGACCTAGGAAATGAGCAGTTCTTC.

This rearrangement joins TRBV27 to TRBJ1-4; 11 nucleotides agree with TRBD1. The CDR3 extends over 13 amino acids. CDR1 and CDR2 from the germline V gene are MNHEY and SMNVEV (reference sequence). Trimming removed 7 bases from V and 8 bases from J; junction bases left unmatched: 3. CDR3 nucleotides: TGTGCCAGCAAGGACAGGGGGCGAGAAAAACTGTTTTTT. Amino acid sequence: CASKDRGREKLFF.

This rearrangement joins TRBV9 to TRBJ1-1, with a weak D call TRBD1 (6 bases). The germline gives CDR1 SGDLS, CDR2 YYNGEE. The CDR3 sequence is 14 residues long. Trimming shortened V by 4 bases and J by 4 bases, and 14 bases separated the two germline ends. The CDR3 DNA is TGTGCCAGCAGCCAACTTACAGGGTTCACTGAAGCTTTCTTT. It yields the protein CASSQLTGFTEAFF.

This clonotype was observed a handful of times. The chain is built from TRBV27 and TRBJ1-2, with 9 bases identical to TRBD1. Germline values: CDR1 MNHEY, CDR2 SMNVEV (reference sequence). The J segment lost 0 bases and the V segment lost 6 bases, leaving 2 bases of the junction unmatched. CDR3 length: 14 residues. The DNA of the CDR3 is TGTGCCAGCAGGGACAGGGGAGCTAACTATGGCTACACCTTC. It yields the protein CASRDRGANYGYTF.

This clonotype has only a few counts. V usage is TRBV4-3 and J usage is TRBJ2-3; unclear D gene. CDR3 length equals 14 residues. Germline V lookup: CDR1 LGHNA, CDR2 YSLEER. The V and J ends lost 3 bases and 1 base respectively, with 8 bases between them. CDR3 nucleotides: TGCGCCAGCAGCCACCCGACCCGCACAGATACGCAGTATTTT. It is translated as CASSHPTRTDTQYF.

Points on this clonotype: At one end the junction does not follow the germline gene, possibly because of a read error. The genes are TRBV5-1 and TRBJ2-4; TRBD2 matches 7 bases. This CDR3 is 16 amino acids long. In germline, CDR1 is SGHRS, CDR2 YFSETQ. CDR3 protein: CASSLAGGEAKNIQYF. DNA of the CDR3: TGCGCCAGTAGCTTGGCTGGGGGGGAAGCCAAAAACATTCAGTACTTC.

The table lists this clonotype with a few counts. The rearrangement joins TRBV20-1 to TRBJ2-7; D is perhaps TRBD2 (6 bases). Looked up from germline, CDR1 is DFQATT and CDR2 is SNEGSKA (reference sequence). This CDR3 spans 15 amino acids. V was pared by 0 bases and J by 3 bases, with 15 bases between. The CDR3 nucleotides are TGCAGTGCTAGAGATATGACTAGAGGGCACTACGAGCAGTACTTC. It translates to CSARDMTRGHYEQYF.

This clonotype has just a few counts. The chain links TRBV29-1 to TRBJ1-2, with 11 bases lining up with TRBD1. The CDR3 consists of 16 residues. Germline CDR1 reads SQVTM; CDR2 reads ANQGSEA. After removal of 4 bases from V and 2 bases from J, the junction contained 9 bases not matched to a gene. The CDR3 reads CSVAWTGGGRNYGYTF. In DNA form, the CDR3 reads TGCAGCGTTGCATGGACAGGGGGCGGTAGGAACTATGGCTACACCTTC.

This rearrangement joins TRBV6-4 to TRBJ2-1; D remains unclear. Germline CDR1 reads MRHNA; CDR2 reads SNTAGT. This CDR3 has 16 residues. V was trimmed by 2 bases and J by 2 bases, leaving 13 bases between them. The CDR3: CASSDKTRPPYNEQFF. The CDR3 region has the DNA TGTGCCAGCAGTGACAAAACGAGACCTCCCTACAATGAGCAGTTCTTC.

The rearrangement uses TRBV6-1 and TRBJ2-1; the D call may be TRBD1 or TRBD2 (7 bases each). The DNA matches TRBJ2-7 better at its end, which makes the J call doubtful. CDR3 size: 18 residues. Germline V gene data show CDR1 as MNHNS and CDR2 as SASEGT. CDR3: CASTRTGASGGGILEQYF. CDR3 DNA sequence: TGTGCCAGCACTCGAACAGGGGCTAGCGGAGGCGGAATCCTCGAGCAGTACTTC.

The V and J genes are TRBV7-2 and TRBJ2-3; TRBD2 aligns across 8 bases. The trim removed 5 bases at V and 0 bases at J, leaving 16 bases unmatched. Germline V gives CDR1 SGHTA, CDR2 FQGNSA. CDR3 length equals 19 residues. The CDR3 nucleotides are TGTGCCAGCAGCAAAAGGACCAGCGGGGGCCTCATTAGCACAGATACGCAGTATTTT. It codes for CASSKRTSGGLISTDTQYF.

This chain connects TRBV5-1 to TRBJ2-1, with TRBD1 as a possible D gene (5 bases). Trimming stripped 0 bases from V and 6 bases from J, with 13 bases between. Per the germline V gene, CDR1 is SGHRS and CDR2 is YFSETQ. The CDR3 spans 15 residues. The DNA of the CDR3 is TGCGCCAGCAGCTTGGGCCAGGGTGAGACCAATGAGCAGTTCTTC. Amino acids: CASSLGQGETNEQFF.